A selection of T cell receptor beta chains follows, all from one sample in a study of T cells in Graves' hyperthyroidism and ophthalmopathy. Using its own MiXCR run on the multiplex PCR reads, TCRdb lists one record per CDR3 protein. The table includes about 500,000 distinct CDR3 sequences, approximately 16% detected once. The sequencing input was blood. The receptors were gathered from a woman between 25 and 40 years old with Graves' ophthalmopathy. The CDR3 runs from the conserved cysteine through the conserved F or W. A D gene is named only where the DNA matches it firmly. Only part of the rows carry a size: once, few, many, or a class if the clone is expanded.

D	length	size	V	J	DNA	CDR3
NA	13	few	TRBV7-9	TRBJ2-2	TGTGCCAGCAGTCCCGGGCCAACCGGGGAGCTGTTTTTT	CASSPGPTGELFF
TRBD2	14	few	TRBV19	TRBJ2-2	TGTGCCAGTAGGTCGGGAGGGCCGACCGGGGAGCTGTTTTTT	CASRSGGPTGELFF
NA	13	NA	TRBV2	TRBJ2-2	TGTGCCAGCAGGGATAAGGAGGCCGGGGAGCTGTTTTTT	CASRDKEAGELFF
TRBD1	16	few	TRBV4-2	TRBJ2-2	TGTGCCAGCAGCCCACGACAGGGGGTAAACACCGGGGAGCTGTTTTTT	CASSPRQGVNTGELFF
NA	13	NA	TRBV6-2/TRBV6-3	TRBJ1-6	TGTGCCAGCAGGAAGGACGGAAATTCACCCCTCCACTTT	CASRKDGNSPLHF
NA	14	many	TRBV2	TRBJ2-3	TGTGCCAGCAGTGAAGACATAAACACAGATACGCAGTATTTT	CASSEDINTDTQYF
NA	12	many	TRBV7-9	TRBJ2-1	TGTGCCACCACAGAAACCTACAATGAGCAGTTCTTC	CATTETYNEQFF
NA	15	NA	TRBV4-3	TRBJ2-3	TGCGCCAGCAGCCAAGAGGCAAGGGGAATAGATACGCAGTATTTT	CASSQEARGIDTQYF
TRBD2	15	NA	TRBV7-8	TRBJ2-7	TGTGCCAGCAGAAGGGGGACTAGCGGTACCTACGAGCAGTACTTC	CASRRGTSGTYEQYF
NA	14	few	TRBV10-3	TRBJ1-5	TGTGCCATATCACCACAACTCATAAATCAGCCCCAGCATTTT	CAISPQLINQPQHF
NA	16	many	TRBV6-2/TRBV6-3	TRBJ2-1	TGTGCCAGCAGTCGGCGGGGACACAATTTTTACAATGAGCAGTTCTTC	CASSRRGHNFYNEQFF
NA	14	NA	TRBV30	TRBJ1-2	TGTGCCTGGACGCAACTTATGGTTGCGGGTGGCTACACCTTC	CAWTQLMVAGGYTF
NA	18	many	TRBV28	TRBJ1-1	TGTGCCAGCAGTTTATTGCGTAGGATGCGGATCCCTGCCACTGAAGCTTTCTTT	CASSLLRRMRIPATEAFF
NA	13	many	TRBV20-1	TRBJ2-7	TGCAGTGCTAGAGGCGGAGGGAGGTACGAGCAGTACTTC	CSARGGGRYEQYF
TRBD1	15	few	TRBV7-9	TRBJ1-1	TGTGCCAGCAGCATAACCGGGACAGCATACACTGAAGCTTTCTTT	CASSITGTAYTEAFF
NA	16	many	TRBV28	TRBJ1-5	TGTGCCGTGCGGGGGCGCGTTAACGTGGGGGGTGGGCCCCAGCATTTT	CAVRGRVNVGGGPQHF
TRBD1	16	many	TRBV7-8	TRBJ2-1	TGTGCCAGCAGCCGCACCGGCTTCGAACAGGGGAATGAGCAGTTCTTC	CASSRTGFEQGNEQFF
TRBD1	15	many	TRBV5-1	TRBJ1-5	TGCGCCAGCAGCATGGGACAGGGTATGGGCCAGCCCCAGCATTTT	CASSMGQGMGQPQHF
TRBD2	16	NA	TRBV4-2	TRBJ2-7	TGTGCCAGCAGCCAGAGCACACTAGCGGGAGGTTTCGAGCAGTGCTTC	CASSQSTLAGGFEQCF
TRBD1	14	NA	TRBV28	TRBJ1-1	TGTGCCGGCAGCCTACGGACAGGGTACACTGAAGCTTTCTTT	CAGSLRTGYTEAFF
NA	14	many	TRBV7-8	TRBJ2-2	TGTGCCAGCAGCCCGGGACTTGAGACCGGGGAGCTGTTTTTT	CASSPGLETGELFF
TRBD2	11	many	TRBV20-1	TRBJ2-7	TGCAGTCAGACGCGGGGGAACGAGCAGTACTTC	CSQTRGNEQYF
NA	16	many	TRBV30	TRBJ2-5	TGTGCCTGGAGTGTAGGCCGTCGGCACGGCCCTGAGACCCAGTACTTC	CAWSVGRRHGPETQYF
NA	16	NA	TRBV7-9	TRBJ2-2	TGTGCCAGCAGCTTTACCAGACTAGAGAACACCGGGGAGCTGTTTTTT	CASSFTRLENTGELFF
TRBD2	14	few	TRBV20-1	TRBJ2-1	TGCAGTGCTATAAAGCGGGGGCCCTACAATGAGCAGTTCTTC	CSAIKRGPYNEQFF
NA	15	few	TRBV27	TRBJ2-5	TGTGCCAGCAGTTTATCAAGGGGCAGACAAGAGACCCAGTACTTC	CASSLSRGRQETQYF
TRBD2	15	NA	TRBV19	TRBJ2-7	TGTGCCAGTAGTGCCTGGACTAGCGGGAGCTACGAGCAGTACTTC	CASSAWTSGSYEQYF
TRBD2	15	NA	TRBV7-2	TRBJ2-1	TGTGCCAGCAGCTACGGTAGCGGGACCTACAATGAGCAGTTCTTC	CASSYGSGTYNEQFF
NA	16	few	TRBV6-2/TRBV6-3	TRBJ2-7	TGTGCCAGCAGTTATCTTCGGAGCGGAACCTACTACGAGCAGTACTTC	CASSYLRSGTYYEQYF
NA	18	many	TRBV7-2	TRBJ2-1	TGTGCCAGCAGCTTACTCCAACCGAGGGCGGGACTGGGCAATGAGCAGTTCTTC	CASSLLQPRAGLGNEQFF
NA	15	few	TRBV19	TRBJ1-1	TGTGCCAGTACCTTGGGACCGCGTAACGGTGTTGGAGCTTTCTTT	CASTLGPRNGVGAFF
TRBD2	13	many	TRBV13	TRBJ2-1	TGTGCCAGCAGCCCACGGGGGGGGAATGAGCAGTTCTTC	CASSPRGGNEQFF
TRBD2	16	NA	TRBV19	TRBJ2-1	TGTGCCAGTAGTATAGATCCTGGCGGGGGAGGTAGTGAGCAGTTCTTC	CASSIDPGGGGSEQFF
NA	14	few	TRBV25-1	TRBJ2-5	TGTGCCAGCAGTGTCCGGTTGGGTTCAGAGACCCAGTACTTC	CASSVRLGSETQYF
NA	13	few	TRBV20-1	TRBJ1-5	TGCAGTGCTCTGGCCAGCTTTCATCAGCCCCAGCATTTT	CSALASFHQPQHF
NA	17	NA	TRBV6-2/TRBV6-3	TRBJ1-5	TGTGCCAGCAGTTACACACTAGGGGCTGGTAGCAATCAGCCCCAGCATTTT	CASSYTLGAGSNQPQHF
NA	15	many	TRBV6-1	TRBJ1-2	TGTGCCAGCAGTCCCGAGGGGCCATCCTTGGGCGGCTACACCTTC	CASSPEGPSLGGYTF
TRBD2	17	many	TRBV7-6	TRBJ2-5	TGTGCCAGCAGCTTAAAGTCGCGAGCGGGAGGGGGTGAGACCCAGTACTTC	CASSLKSRAGGGETQYF
TRBD1	14	many	TRBV30	TRBJ2-7	TGTGCCTGGAGTGTAAAGGGACAGTTCTACGAGCAGTACTTC	CAWSVKGQFYEQYF
NA	15	NA	TRBV4-3	TRBJ2-7	TGCGCCAGCAGCCAAGAGGTCGGGGGGCGTACCGAGCAGTACTTC	CASSQEVGGRTEQYF
TRBD2	15	many	TRBV20-1	TRBJ2-1	TGCAGTGCTAGACTACTGGGACTAGCGTCCGATGAGCAGTTCTTC	CSARLLGLASDEQFF
TRBD1	18	few	TRBV25-1	TRBJ2-3	TGTGCCAGCAGTGATCCCACTCCCAGGGGGATATCCACAGATACGCAGTATTTT	CASSDPTPRGISTDTQYF
NA	16	NA	TRBV28	TRBJ1-6	TGTGCCAGCAGTTTATCCGGGGGGCAGTGGAATTCACCCCTCCACTTT	CASSLSGGQWNSPLHF
NA	15	many	TRBV5-1	TRBJ1-2	TGCGCCAGCAGCCCGGGGCAGGGAAGGGCCTATGGCTACACCTTC	CASSPGQGRAYGYTF
NA	11	many	TRBV7-8	TRBJ2-7	TGTGCCAGCAGCTCGAGGACGAGGGAGTACTTC	CASSSRTREYF
NA	15	NA	TRBV3-1	TRBJ1-1	TGTGCCAGCAGCCAAGATATAGCTTTAAGGCAGGCTATTTTCTTT	CASSQDIALRQAIFF
TRBD2	15	NA	TRBV6-1	TRBJ2-7	TGTGCCAGCAGCGAAACTAGCGGGAGCCTCTACGAGCAGTACTTC	CASSETSGSLYEQYF
TRBD2	16	NA	TRBV6-2/TRBV6-3	TRBJ2-1	TGTGCCAGCAGTTACCCCATAGCGGGATATAACAATGAGCAGTTCTTC	CASSYPIAGYNNEQFF
NA	14	many	TRBV28	TRBJ2-7	TGTGCCAGCAGTTATTCCCTTCTGGACTACGAGCAGTACTTC	CASSYSLLDYEQYF
NA	16	many	TRBV2	TRBJ2-1	TGTGCCAGCATCACCAATCCTTCGAGCTCCTACAATGAGCAGTTCTTC	CASITNPSSSYNEQFF
TRBD2	14	NA	TRBV7-2	TRBJ2-1	TGTGCCAGCAGCTTGGGAGGGCCCGAGGGTGAGCAGTTCTTC	CASSLGGPEGEQFF
TRBD2	14	NA	TRBV20-1	TRBJ2-7	TGCAGTGCATCTCGACTAGCGGACTCCTACGAGCAGTACTTC	CSASRLADSYEQYF
NA	15	many	TRBV6-5	TRBJ1-4	TGTGCCAGCAGTTACCAAGGGGGAGGCGGGGAAAAACTGTTTTTT	CASSYQGGGGEKLFF
NA	15	many	TRBV24-1	TRBJ2-1	TGTGCCACCAGTGATTTGCACCCAGGGAGTAATGAGCAGTTCTTC	CATSDLHPGSNEQFF